The 2 T cell receptor beta chains below were found in one sample sequenced in a study of blood T cell repertoires in COVID-19. Only in-frame clones appear in the TCRdb table, and some are missing; sequencing was by immunoSEQ multiplex PCR. The data contain some 91,000 clones, approximately 82% of them singletons. The sample comprised peripheral blood. The receptor set was obtained from a human donor in a cohort sampled during active COVID-19.

In its sample, this clone was seen once. The chain is built from TRBV7-2 and TRBJ1-1; the match to TRBD1 covers 8 bases. This CDR3 region has 14 residues. From germline, CDR1 is SGHTA and CDR2 FQGNSA. Trimming cost V 3 bases and J 3 bases; bases outside gene matches: 3. CDR3 DNA: TGTGCCAGCAGCTTCAGGGGGCGGGACACTGAAGCTTTCTTT. This encodes CASSFRGRDTEAFF.

This chain uses TRBV6-6 with TRBJ1-5; 7 bases fit TRBD1. Germline values: CDR1 MNHNY, CDR2 SVGAGI (reference sequence). The length of the CDR3 is 13 residues. J was trimmed by 5 bases and V by 2 bases; bases with no gene match: 0. The CDR3 DNA sequence: TGTGCCAGCAGTTACGGGACAGATCAGCCCCAGCATTTT. This translates into CASSYGTDQPQHF.